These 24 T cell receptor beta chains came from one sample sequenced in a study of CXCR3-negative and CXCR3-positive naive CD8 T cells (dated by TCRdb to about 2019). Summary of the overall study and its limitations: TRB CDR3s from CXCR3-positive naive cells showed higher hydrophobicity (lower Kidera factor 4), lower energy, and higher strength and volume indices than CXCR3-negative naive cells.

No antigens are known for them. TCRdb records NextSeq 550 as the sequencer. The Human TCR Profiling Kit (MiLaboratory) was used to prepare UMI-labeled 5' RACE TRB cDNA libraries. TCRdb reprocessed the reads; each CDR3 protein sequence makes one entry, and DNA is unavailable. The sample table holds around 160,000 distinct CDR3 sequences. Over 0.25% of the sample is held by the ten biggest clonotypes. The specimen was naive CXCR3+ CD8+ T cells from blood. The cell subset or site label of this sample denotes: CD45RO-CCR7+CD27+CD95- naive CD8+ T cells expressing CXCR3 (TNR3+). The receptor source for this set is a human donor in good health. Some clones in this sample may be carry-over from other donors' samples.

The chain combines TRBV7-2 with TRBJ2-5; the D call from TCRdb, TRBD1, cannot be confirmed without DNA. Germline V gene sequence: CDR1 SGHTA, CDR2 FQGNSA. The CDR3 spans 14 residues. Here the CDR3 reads CASSLASRAETQYF.

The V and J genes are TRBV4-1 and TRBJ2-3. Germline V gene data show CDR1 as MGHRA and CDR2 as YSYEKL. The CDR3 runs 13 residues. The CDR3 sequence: CASSQVGSDTQYF.

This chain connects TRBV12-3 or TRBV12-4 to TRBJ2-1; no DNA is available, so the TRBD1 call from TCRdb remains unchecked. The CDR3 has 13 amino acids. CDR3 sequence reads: CASSRGKQDKQFF.

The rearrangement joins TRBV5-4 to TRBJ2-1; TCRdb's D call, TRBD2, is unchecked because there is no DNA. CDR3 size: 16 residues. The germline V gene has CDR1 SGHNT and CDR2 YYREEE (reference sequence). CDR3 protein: CASSPGSGLQHGEQFF.

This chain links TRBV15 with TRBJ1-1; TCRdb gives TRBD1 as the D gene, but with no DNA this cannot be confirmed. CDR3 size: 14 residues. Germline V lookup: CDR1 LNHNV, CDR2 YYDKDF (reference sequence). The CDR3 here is CATSGMGQDTEAFF.

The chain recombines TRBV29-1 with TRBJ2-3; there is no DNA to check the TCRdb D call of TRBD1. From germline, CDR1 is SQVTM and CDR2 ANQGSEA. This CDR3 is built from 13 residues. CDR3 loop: CTGFGGPTDTQYF.

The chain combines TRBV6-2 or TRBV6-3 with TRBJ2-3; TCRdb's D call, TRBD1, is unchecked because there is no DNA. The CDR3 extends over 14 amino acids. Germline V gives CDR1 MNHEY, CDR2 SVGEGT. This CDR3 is CASSDPDRADTQYF.

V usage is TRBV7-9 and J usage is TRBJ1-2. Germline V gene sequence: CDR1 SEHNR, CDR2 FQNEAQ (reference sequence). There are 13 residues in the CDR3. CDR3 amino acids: CASSQKLNYGYTF.

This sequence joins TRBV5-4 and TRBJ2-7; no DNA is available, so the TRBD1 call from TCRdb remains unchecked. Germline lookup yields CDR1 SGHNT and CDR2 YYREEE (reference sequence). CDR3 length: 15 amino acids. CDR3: CASSNPGQGVGEQYF.

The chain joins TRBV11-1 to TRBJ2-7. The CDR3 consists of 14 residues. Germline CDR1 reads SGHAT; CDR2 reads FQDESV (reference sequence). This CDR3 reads CASSLENRYWEQYF.

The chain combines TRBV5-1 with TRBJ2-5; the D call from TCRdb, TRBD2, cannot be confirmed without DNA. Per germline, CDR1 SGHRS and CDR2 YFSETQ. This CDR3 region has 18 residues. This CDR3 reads CASSLERLAGGPSETQYF.

The CDR3 reads CASSDSGGAYNEQFF. The V call is TRBV6-4, the J call TRBJ2-1; TCRdb outputs TRBD2, but without DNA this stays unchecked. CDR3 length: 15 residues. Germline V gene lookup returns CDR1 MRHNA and CDR2 SNTAGT.

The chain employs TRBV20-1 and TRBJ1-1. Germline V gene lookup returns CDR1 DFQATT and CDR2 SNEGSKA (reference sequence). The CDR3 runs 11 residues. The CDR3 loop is CSAYVGTEAFF.

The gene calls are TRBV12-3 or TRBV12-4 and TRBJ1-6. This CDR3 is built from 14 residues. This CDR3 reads CASTSSMGNSPLHF.

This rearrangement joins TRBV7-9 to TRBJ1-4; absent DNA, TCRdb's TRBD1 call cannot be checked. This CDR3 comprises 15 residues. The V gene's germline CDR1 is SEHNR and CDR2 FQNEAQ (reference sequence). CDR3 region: CASSFWDGVGEKLFF.

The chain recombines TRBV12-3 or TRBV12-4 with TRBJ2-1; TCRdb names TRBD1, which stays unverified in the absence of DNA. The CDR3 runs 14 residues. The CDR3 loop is CASSLKGPYNEQFF.

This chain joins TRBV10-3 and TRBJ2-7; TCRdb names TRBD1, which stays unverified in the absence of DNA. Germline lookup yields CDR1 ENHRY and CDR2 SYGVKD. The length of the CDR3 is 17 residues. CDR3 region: CAISGSLGGTESYEQYF.

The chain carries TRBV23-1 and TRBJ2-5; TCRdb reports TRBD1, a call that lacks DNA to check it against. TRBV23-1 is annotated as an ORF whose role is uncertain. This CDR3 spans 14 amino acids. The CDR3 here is CASSQSPGLETQYF.

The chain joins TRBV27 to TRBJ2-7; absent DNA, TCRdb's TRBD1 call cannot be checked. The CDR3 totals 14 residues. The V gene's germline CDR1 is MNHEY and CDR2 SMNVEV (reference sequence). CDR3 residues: CASSSTGGYYEQYF.

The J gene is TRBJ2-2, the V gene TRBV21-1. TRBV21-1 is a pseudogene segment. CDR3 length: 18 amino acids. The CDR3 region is CASSKDWLCIPNTGELFF.

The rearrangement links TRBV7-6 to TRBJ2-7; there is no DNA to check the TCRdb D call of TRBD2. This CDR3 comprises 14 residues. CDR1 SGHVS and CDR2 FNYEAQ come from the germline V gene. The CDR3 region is CASSQGLSAYEQYF.

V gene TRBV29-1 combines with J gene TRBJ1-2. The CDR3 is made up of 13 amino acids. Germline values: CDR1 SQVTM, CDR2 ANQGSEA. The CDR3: CSVRVGESYGYTF.

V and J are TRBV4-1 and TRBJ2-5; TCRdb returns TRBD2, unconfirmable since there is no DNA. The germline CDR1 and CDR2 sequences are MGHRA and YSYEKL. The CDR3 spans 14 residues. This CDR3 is CASGPAGDQETQYF.

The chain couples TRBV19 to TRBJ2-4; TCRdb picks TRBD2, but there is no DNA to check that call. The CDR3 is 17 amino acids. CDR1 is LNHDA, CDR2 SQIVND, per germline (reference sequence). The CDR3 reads CASSRVGPREAKNIQYF.